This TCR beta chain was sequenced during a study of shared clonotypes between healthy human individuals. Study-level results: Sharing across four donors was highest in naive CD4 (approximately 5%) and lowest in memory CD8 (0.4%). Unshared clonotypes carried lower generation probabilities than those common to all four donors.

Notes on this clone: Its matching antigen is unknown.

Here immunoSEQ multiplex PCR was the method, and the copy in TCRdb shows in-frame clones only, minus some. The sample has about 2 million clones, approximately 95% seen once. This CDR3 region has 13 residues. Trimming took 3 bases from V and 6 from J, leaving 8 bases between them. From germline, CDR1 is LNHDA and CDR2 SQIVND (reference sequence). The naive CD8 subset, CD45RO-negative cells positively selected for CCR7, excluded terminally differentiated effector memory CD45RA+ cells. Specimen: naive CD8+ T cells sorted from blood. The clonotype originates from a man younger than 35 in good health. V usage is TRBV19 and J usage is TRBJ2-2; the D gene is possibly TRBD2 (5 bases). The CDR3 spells CASSITGSGELFF. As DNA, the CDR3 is TGTGCCAGTAGTATCACGGGGTCCGGGGAGCTGTTTTTT. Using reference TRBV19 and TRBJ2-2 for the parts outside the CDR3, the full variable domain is DGGITQSPKYLFRKEGQNVTLSCEQNLNHDAMYWYRQDPGQGLRLIYYSQIVNDFQKGDIAEGYSVSREKKESFPLTVTSAQKNPTAFYLCASSITGSGELFFGEGSRLTVL.